This T cell receptor (beta chain) was captured in a study of cytomegalovirus exposure and HLA in healthy donors. Regarding the study as a whole: Listed as cytomegalovirus-associated were 150 or so TCR beta chains. Rare TCR sequences predominated, though certain public TCRs were found in many donors.

About this clone itself: Its antigen is undetermined.

CDR1 and CDR2 from the germline V gene are SGHNT and YYREEE (reference sequence). V lost 4 bases and J lost 4, with 14 bases in between. The CDR3 runs to 14 residues. The PCR ran on 60 Vbeta and 13 Jbeta primers. Clones were sequenced by immunoSEQ multiplex PCR, and TCRdb holds only the in-frame ones, with some missing. The table has under 250,000 clones, 82% seen once; the top ten hold about 6.1%. The sequencing input was PBMCs. This clonotype was obtained from a man in his forties or fifties in good health and CMV-seropositive. The chain is built from TRBV5-4 and TRBJ1-1; a possible D gene is TRBD1 (6 bases). The CDR3 region is CASSLKQGSTEAFF. The CDR3 nucleotides are TGTGCCAGCAGCCTTAAACAGGGTTCCACTGAAGCTTTCTTT.